Included here is one T cell receptor (beta chain) sequence, with context. Antigen unknown. The data are from a study of Tregs in tolerant kidney transplant recipients. General study findings and limits: Changing PCR primers prevented nucleotide comparison between some patients' samples.

The CDR3 covers 14 residues. Germline values: CDR1 SQVTM, CDR2 ANQGSEA. Trimming removed 2 bases from V and 4 bases from J, with 15 bases in between. Data came from immunoSEQ multiplex PCR; TCRdb stores just in-frame clones and leaves some out. The top ten hold 0.3% to 0.4% of the sample, which has about 110,000 clones, roughly 89% seen once. The J gene is TRBJ2-7, the V gene TRBV29-1, with D possibly matching TRBD1 (7 bases). Sequences were derived from CD4+ T cells from blood, sampled before the transplant. The sequence was collected from a human donor who received a combined kidney and bone marrow transplant. CDR3 bases: TGCAGCGTTGAACCGGGGGACAGTTTATACGAGCAGTACTTC. Translation gives CSVEPGDSLYEQYF.